This TCR beta chain derives from a study of shared clonotypes between healthy human individuals. The CDR3 has 13 amino acids. V was clipped by 4 bases and J by 4 bases; unmatched bases: 3. Germline V CDR1 and CDR2: SGHAT, FQNNGV. Study observations and caveats: About 5% was the fraction of naive CD4 clonotypes found shared across a few donors.

Under the authors' procedure: As immunoSEQ supplied junction-only sequences (without quality scores), filtering differed. Repertoires were generated with immunoSEQ multiplex PCR, while TCRdb's copy carries only in-frame clones and drops some. That table gives V, J and clone size, and the DNA gave D and trimming. The sample carries 1.5 million to 2.5 million clones, over 85% recorded once. Positively selected for CCR7, the CD45RO-negative cells used as naive CD8 cells excluded terminally differentiated effector memory CD45RA+ cells. As to this clone: What it binds is not known. This same CDR3 is encoded by further DNA sequences in the sample.

The chain links TRBV11-2 to TRBJ2-7; TRBD2 matches at 8 bases. The sequence derives from a man aged 18 to 29 in good health. The material sequenced was naive CD8+ T cells sorted from blood. CDR3 sequence reads: CASSSGLAYEQYF. CDR3 sequence (DNA): TGTGCCAGCAGCTCCGGACTAGCATACGAGCAGTACTTC.